This is a list of T cell receptor beta chains from one sample in a study of breast tumors, draining lymph nodes, adjacent tissues. TCRdb re-called the multiplex PCR reads with MiXCR, one entry per CDR3 protein. Among about 200,000 distinct CDR3 sequences listed, 31% were seen once. The sample comprised axillary lymph node tissue. The receptor set was obtained from a female donor with breast cancer. Some clones in this sample may be carry-over from other donors' samples. Each CDR3 is given with its conserved first and last residue. D genes are given only for firm matches. For some rows the clone size is stated as once, few or many, or as a class when expanded; others skip it.

few,NA,13,TRBV10-1,TRBJ2-7,CASSPQPAYEQYF,TGCGCCAGCTCTCCCCAGCCAGCCTACGAGCAGTACTTC
many,NA,13,TRBV7-3,TRBJ2-5,CASSRGPQETQYF,TGTGCCAGCAGCCGGGGCCCCCAAGAGACCCAGTACTTC
NA,TRBD1,15,TRBV28,TRBJ2-5,CASSNRDRGRETQYF,TGTGCCAGCAGCAACCGGGACAGGGGGAGAGAGACCCAGTACTTC
many,TRBD2,15,TRBV10-2,TRBJ2-3,CASRGLAGSTDTQYF,TGCGCCAGCAGGGGACTAGCGGGGAGCACAGATACGCAGTATTTT
NA,NA,13,TRBV7-2,TRBJ2-2,CASSFLGGGELFF,TGTGCCAGCAGCTTTCTCGGCGGCGGGGAGCTGTTTTTT
many,NA,15,TRBV28,TRBJ1-2,CASSLAGPLNYGYTF,TGTGCCAGCAGTTTGGCAGGCCCCCTAAACTATGGCTACACCTTC
many,NA,17,TRBV4-1,TRBJ1-2,CASSQESGRGERYGYTF,TGCGCCAGCAGCCAAGAGTCTGGGCGAGGGGAGCGCTATGGCTACACCTTC
NA,NA,15,TRBV5-1,TRBJ2-2,CASAWQAGNTGELFF,TGCGCCAGCGCTTGGCAGGCAGGGAACACCGGGGAGCTGTTCTTT
many,TRBD1,14,TRBV7-3,TRBJ2-1,CASSPGQGAYEQFF,TGTGCCAGCAGCCCCGGACAGGGGGCCTATGAGCAGTTCTTC
NA,NA,16,TRBV4-1,TRBJ1-6,CASSQEMFSYNSPLHF,TGCGCCAGCAGCCAAGAAATGTTCAGCTATAATTCACCCCTCCACTTT
NA,NA,14,TRBV2,TRBJ1-5,CASKGDGENQPQHF,TGCGCCAGCAAGGGGGACGGGGAAAATCAGCCCCAGCATTTT
NA,TRBD1,14,TRBV12-3/TRBV12-4,TRBJ1-3,CASSPQGGGNTIYF,TGTGCCAGCAGCCCACAGGGGGGCGGAAACACCATATATTTT
many,TRBD1,13,TRBV10-2,TRBJ1-5,CATQDRTDQPQHF,TGCGCCACCCAGGACAGGACGGATCAGCCCCAGCATTTT
many,NA,13,TRBV5-1,TRBJ2-7,CASTWTEGYEQYF,TGCGCCAGCACCTGGACCGAGGGTTACGAGCAGTACTTC
NA,TRBD2,17,TRBV5-1,TRBJ2-2,CASTGTSGGADTGELFF,TGCGCCAGCACCGGGACTAGCGGGGGGGCAGACACCGGGGAGCTGTTTTTT
many,NA,12,TRBV7-9,TRBJ2-3,CASSLAGHTQYF,TGTGCCAGCAGCTTAGCGGGGCATACGCAGTATTTT
NA,NA,17,TRBV11-3,TRBJ2-1,CASSLEGPTGGFREQFF,TGTGCCAGCAGCTTAGAGGGCCCTACCGGGGGCTTTAGGGAGCAGTTCTTC
NA,TRBD1,18,TRBV20-1,TRBJ1-4,CSARDHSGADRGREKLFF,TGCAGTGCTCGGGACCACTCTGGGGCGGACAGGGGGCGTGAAAAACTGTTTTTT
many,TRBD2,16,TRBV7-2,TRBJ2-7,CASSLAGQAGVYEQYF,TGTGCCAGCAGCTTAGCAGGTCAAGCGGGGGTCTACGAGCAGTACTTC
NA,NA,15,TRBV20-1,TRBJ2-2,CSARAVWRNTGELFF,TGCAGTGCTAGAGCGGTATGGCGAAACACCGGGGAGCTGTTTTTT
NA,TRBD1,10,TRBV2,TRBJ2-3,CARGGGTQYF,TGTGCCAGAGGGGGCGGGACGCAGTATTTT
NA,TRBD2,15,TRBV7-9,TRBJ2-3,CASSPGTRADDTQYF,TGTGCCAGCAGCCCCGGGACTAGGGCAGACGATACGCAGTATTTT
NA,TRBD2,17,TRBV20-1,TRBJ2-2,CSASGPTSGEGTGELFF,TGCAGTGCTAGTGGCCCGACTAGCGGGGAAGGGACCGGGGAGCTGTTTTTT
many,TRBD2,15,TRBV20-1,TRBJ2-7,CSATRGTSVSYEQYF,TGCAGTGCCACTCGCGGGACTAGCGTCTCCTACGAGCAGTACTTC
NA,TRBD1,13,TRBV7-9,TRBJ2-2,CASSLAGQGELFF,TGTGCCAGCAGCTTAGCGGGACAGGGGGAGCTGTTTTTT
NA,NA,14,TRBV3-1,TRBJ2-1,CASSRTRGSKEQFF,TGTGCCAGCAGCCGAACTAGGGGGAGCAAGGAGCAGTTCTTC
NA,TRBD1,17,TRBV27,TRBJ1-6,CASSLNADRVDNSPLHF,TGTGCCAGCAGTTTAAACGCCGACAGGGTGGATAATTCACCCCTCCACTTT
NA,NA,15,TRBV7-9,TRBJ1-2,CASSIIKVGAGGYTF,TGTGCCAGCAGCATCATCAAGGTAGGGGCTGGTGGCTACACCTTC
few,TRBD2,18,TRBV6-2/TRBV6-3,TRBJ2-3,CASSPGYRASGKTDTQYF,TGTGCCAGCAGTCCAGGGTACCGAGCTAGCGGGAAGACAGATACGCAGTATTTT
many,TRBD2,16,TRBV20-1,TRBJ2-7,CSATPRLAGKSWEQYF,TGCAGTGCAACTCCCAGACTAGCGGGAAAGTCATGGGAGCAGTACTTC
many,TRBD2,14,TRBV6-5,TRBJ2-7,CASSPAGTTYEQYF,TGTGCCAGCAGTCCAGCGGGGACCACCTACGAGCAGTACTTC
many,NA,12,TRBV7-2,TRBJ2-7,CASRSGTYEQYF,TGTGCCAGCAGAAGCGGCACCTACGAGCAGTACTTC
many,TRBD1,15,TRBV7-2,TRBJ2-3,CASSLSGTEADTQYF,TGTGCCAGCAGCTTATCCGGGACAGAAGCAGATACGCAGTATTTT
many,TRBD1,16,TRBV13,TRBJ2-4,CASSLAVTPGQLIQYF,TGTGCCAGCAGCTTAGCGGTGACCCCGGGACAGCTCATTCAGTACTTC
many,NA,14,TRBV9,TRBJ2-3,CASSDLTGGNTQYF,TGTGCCAGCAGCGACTTAACCGGGGGAAATACGCAGTATTTT
NA,TRBD1,12,TRBV25-1,TRBJ1-6,CARQGGNSPLHF,TGTGCTCGACAGGGAGGTAATTCACCCCTCCACTTT
many,TRBD2,15,TRBV12-3/TRBV12-4,TRBJ2-2,CASRLSGGGVGELFF,TGTGCCAGCAGGCTTAGCGGGGGGGGTGTCGGGGAGCTGTTTTTT
many,NA,16,TRBV7-6,TRBJ2-1,CASSPLGARGADEQFF,TGTGCCAGCAGCCCGCTTGGGGCCAGGGGAGCAGATGAGCAGTTCTTC
many,NA,15,TRBV30,TRBJ2-5,CAWRFAAPGQETQYF,TGTGCCTGGAGGTTTGCAGCACCCGGGCAAGAGACCCAGTACTTC
many,TRBD2,13,TRBV20-1,TRBJ2-7,CSASGGRIGEEYF,TGCAGTGCCTCCGGCGGGAGAATTGGGGAGGAGTACTTC
many,NA,16,TRBV7-2,TRBJ2-3,CASSLGTVASTDTQYF,TGTGCCAGCAGCTTAGGGACAGTTGCTAGCACAGATACGCAGTATTTT
many,TRBD2,16,TRBV28,TRBJ2-5,CASSLRLAGDGETQYF,TGTGCCAGCAGTTTAAGGCTAGCGGGAGATGGAGAGACCCAGTACTTC
many,NA,14,TRBV4-1,TRBJ1-2,CASSQDPMNYGYTF,TGCGCCAGCAGCCAAGATCCCATGAACTATGGCTACACCTTC
many,NA,12,TRBV3-1,TRBJ1-3,CASSQARDTIYF,TGTGCCAGCAGCCAAGCCAGGGACACCATATATTTT
few,NA,16,TRBV7-6,TRBJ2-1,CASSATGGETYNERFF,TGTGCCAGCAGCGCAACTGGCGGGGAGACCTACAATGAGCGGTTCTTC
many,TRBD1,13,TRBV11-1,TRBJ2-7,CASSHTGAYEQYF,TGTGCCAGCAGCCACACAGGGGCCTACGAGCAGTACTTC
many,NA,13,TRBV10-2,TRBJ1-5,CASSEGAGQPQHF,TGCGCCAGCAGTGAAGGCGCGGGGCAGCCCCAGCATTTT
many,NA,15,TRBV5-6,TRBJ2-6,CASSSAGAGANVLTF,TGTGCCAGCAGCTCCGCAGGGGCTGGGGCCAACGTCCTGACTTTC
NA,TRBD2,14,TRBV12-5,TRBJ2-5,CASSPKTSGETQYF,TGTGCCAGCAGCCCTAAGACTAGCGGGGAGACCCAGTACTTC
many,NA,13,TRBV9,TRBJ1-4,CASRSATNEKLFF,TGTGCCAGCAGATCAGCAACTAATGAAAAACTGTTTTTT
once,TRBD2,16,TRBV2,TRBJ2-5,CASSVTIAGARETQYF,TGTGCCAGCAGTGTAACCATAGCGGGAGCCCGCGAGACCCAGTACTTC
NA,NA,12,TRBV6-1,TRBJ2-5,CASRKGAETQYF,TGTGCCAGCAGAAAAGGGGCAGAGACCCAGTACTTC
NA,NA,14,TRBV7-3,TRBJ2-5,CASTPRSYEETQYF,TGTGCCAGCACGCCGCGTTCTTACGAAGAGACCCAGTACTTC
NA,TRBD1,15,TRBV20-1,TRBJ1-2,CSAPGKVRGNYGYTF,TGCAGTGCCCCTGGTAAAGTCAGGGGGAACTATGGCTACACCTTC
once,NA,14,TRBV7-9,TRBJ2-3,CASSSSTGPDTQYF,TGTGCCAGCAGCTCCTCGACTGGTCCCGATACGCAGTATTTT